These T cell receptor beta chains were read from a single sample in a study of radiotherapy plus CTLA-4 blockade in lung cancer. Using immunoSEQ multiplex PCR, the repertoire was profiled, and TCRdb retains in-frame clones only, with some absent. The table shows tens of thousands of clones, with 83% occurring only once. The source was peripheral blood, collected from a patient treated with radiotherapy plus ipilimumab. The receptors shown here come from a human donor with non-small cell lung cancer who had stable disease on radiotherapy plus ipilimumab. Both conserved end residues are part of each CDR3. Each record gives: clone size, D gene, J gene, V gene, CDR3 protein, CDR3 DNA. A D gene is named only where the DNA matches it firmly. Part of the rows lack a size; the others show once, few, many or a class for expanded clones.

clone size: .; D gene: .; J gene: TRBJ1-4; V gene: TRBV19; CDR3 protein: CASSTVLNEKLFF; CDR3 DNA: TGTGCCAGTAGTACGGTCCTTAATGAAAAACTGTTTTTT
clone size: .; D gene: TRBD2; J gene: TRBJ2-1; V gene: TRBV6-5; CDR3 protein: CASSPTSGNWLF; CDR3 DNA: TGTGCCAGCAGCCCGACTAGCGGGAATTGGCTCTTC
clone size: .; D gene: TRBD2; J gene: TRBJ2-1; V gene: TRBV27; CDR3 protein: CASSLSSGRPGNEQFF; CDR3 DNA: TGTGCCAGCAGTTTAAGTAGCGGGAGACCGGGGAATGAGCAGTTCTTC
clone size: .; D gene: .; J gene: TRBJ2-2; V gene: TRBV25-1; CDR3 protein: CASSELGTTTGELFF; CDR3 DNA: TGTGCCAGCAGTGAATTAGGGACAACCACCGGGGAGCTGTTTTTT
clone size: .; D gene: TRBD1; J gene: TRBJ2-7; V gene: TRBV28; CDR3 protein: CASSPTPRTGRYEQYF; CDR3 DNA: TGTGCCAGCAGCCCAACCCCCAGGACAGGGCGCTACGAGCAGTACTTC
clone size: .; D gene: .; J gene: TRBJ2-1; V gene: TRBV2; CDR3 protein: CASGFPGSSFF; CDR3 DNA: TGTGCCAGCGGCTTCCCAGGGTCTTCATTCTTC
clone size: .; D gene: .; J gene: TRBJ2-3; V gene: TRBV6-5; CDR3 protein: CASSYEAFTDTQYF; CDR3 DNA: TGTGCCAGCAGTTATGAGGCCTTCACAGATACGCAGTATTTT
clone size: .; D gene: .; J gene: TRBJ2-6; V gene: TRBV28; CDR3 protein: CASRAGANVLTF; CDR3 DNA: TGTGCCAGTCGCGCTGGGGCCAACGTCCTGACTTTC
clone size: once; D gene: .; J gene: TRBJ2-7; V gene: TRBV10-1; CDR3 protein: CASSGGTYEQYF; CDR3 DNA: TGCGCCAGCTCGGGGGGCACCTACGAGCAGTACTTC
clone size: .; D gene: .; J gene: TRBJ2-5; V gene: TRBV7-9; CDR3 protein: CASSLLQEETQYF; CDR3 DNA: TGTGCCAGCAGCTTATTGCAGGAAGAGACCCAGTACTTC
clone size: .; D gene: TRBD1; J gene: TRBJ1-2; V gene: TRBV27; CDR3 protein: CASSSGGAIYGYTF; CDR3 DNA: TGTGCCAGCAGCTCAGGGGGCGCGATCTATGGCTACACCTTC
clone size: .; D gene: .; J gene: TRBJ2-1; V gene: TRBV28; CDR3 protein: CASSPEGGAAYNEQFF; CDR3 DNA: TGTGCCAGCAGTCCTGAGGGGGGTGCTGCCTACAATGAGCAGTTCTTC
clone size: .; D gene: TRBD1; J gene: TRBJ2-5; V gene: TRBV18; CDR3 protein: CASSLGQGNLLAQYF; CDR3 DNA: TGTGCCAGCTCACTTGGACAGGGGAATTTACTGGCCCAGTACTTC
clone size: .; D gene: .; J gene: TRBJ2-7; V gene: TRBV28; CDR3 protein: CASSSLYEQYF; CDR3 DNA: TGTGCCAGCAGTTCCTTATACGAGCAGTACTTC
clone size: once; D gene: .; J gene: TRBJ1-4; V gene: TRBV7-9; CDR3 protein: CASGGLGEKLFF; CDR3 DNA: TGTGCCAGCGGGGGGCTAGGGGAAAAACTGTTTTTT
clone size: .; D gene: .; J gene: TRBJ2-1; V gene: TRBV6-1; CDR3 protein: CASSLGAEIYNEQFF; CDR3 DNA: TGTGCCAGCAGTCTCGGGGCGGAGATCTACAATGAGCAGTTCTTC
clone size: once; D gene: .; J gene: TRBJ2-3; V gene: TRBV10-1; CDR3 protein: CATPTGNSTDTQYF; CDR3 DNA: TGCGCCACCCCGACGGGGAATAGCACAGATACGCAGTATTTT
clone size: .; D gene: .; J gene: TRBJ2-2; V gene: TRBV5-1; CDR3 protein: CASSRRTANTGELFF; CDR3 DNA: TGCGCCAGCAGCAGAAGGACGGCCAACACCGGGGAGCTGTTTTTT
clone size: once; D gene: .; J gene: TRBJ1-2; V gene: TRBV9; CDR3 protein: CASSEGSGYTF; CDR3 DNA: TGTGCCAGCAGCGAGGGGAGCGGCTACACCTTC
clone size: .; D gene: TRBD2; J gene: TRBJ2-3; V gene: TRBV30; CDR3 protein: CAWSGGLGYTQYF; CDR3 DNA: TGTGCCTGGAGTGGAGGACTAGGCTATACGCAGTATTTT
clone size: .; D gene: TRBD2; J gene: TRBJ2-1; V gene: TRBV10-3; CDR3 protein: CAISSLASSYNEQFF; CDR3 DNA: TGTGCCATCAGTTCACTAGCGAGCTCCTACAATGAGCAGTTCTTC
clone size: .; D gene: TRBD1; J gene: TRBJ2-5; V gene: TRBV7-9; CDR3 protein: CASSRGQGMGTQYF; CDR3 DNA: TGTGCCAGCAGCCGGGGACAGGGGATGGGGACCCAGTACTTC
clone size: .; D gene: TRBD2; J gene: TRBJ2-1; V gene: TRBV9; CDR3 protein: CASSPAGGSYNEQFF; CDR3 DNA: TGTGCCAGCAGCCCAGCGGGGGGCTCCTACAATGAGCAGTTCTTC